This T cell receptor beta chain derives from a study of cytomegalovirus exposure and HLA in healthy donors. After removal of 3 bases from V and 3 bases from J, the junction contained 4 bases not matched to a gene. The germline V gene has CDR1 LNHDA and CDR2 SQIVND (reference sequence). The CDR3 is made up of 15 amino acids. This clone was counted between two and nine times. A multiplex PCR was run with 60 Vbeta primers and 13 Jbeta primers. Some clones are missing from TCRdb's copy, which holds only in-frame ones; the method was immunoSEQ multiplex PCR. The sample has some 180,000 clones, 9.5% seen once.

The TCR was taken from a woman aged 25 to 45 in good health and CMV-seropositive. Sequencing was carried out using PBMCs. V usage is TRBV19 and J usage is TRBJ2-7; 11 nucleotides line up with TRBD1. The CDR3 DNA reads TGTGCCAGTAGTATTGGACAGGGGGCATTCTACGAGCAGTACTTC. Translating it yields CASSIGQGAFYEQYF.